The clone carrying this T cell receptor beta chain showed up just a few times. The antigen is undetermined. TCRdb analysed the 5' RACE reads with MiXCR anew, one entry per CDR3 protein. The sample yields some 440,000 distinct CDR3 sequences, approximately 25% seen once. These data belong to a study of T-cell memory formation after mild COVID-19. Findings of the study overall: Chiefly within CM and EM were the contracting CD4+ clones; CD8+ ones were within EMRA. The pre-infection memory compartment contained some responding clones, suggesting cross-reactive memory joined. A second wave expanding day 15 to 37 was CD4+-biased; contracting clones were balanced.

The material sequenced was PBMCs or a T cell subset sorted from them (not recorded which). The TCR comes from an adult woman who had mild COVID-19 (a few samples of this study predate the infection). Cell type and time point are not known.

The CDR3 bases are TGTGCCAGCGAAAATCCGTCTGCCTACAATGAGCAGTTCTTC. Translation gives CASENPSAYNEQFF. This rearrangement joins TRBV12-3 or TRBV12-4 to TRBJ2-1; D is undetermined. Trimming removed 8 bases from V and 2 bases from J, with 13 bases in between. This CDR3 contains 14 residues.